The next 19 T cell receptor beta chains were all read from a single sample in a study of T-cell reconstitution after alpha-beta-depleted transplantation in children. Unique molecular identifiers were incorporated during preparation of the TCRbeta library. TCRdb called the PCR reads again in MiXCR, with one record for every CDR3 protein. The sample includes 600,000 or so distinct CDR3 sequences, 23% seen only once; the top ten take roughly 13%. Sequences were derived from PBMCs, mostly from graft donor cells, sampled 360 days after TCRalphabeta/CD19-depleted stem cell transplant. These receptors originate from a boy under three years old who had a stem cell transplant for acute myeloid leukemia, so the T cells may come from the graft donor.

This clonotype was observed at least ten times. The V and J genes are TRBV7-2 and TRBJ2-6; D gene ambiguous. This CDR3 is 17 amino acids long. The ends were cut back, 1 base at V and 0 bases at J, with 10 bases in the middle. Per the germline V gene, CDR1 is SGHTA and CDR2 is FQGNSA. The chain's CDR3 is CASSLELRSSGANVLTF. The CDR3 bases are TGTGCCAGCAGCTTAGAGTTAAGGTCCTCTGGGGCCAACGTCCTGACTTTC.

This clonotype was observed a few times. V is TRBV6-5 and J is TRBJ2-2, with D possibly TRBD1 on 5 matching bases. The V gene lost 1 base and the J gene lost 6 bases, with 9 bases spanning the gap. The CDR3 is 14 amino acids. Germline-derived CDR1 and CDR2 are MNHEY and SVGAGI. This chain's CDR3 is CASSYFRDSGELFF. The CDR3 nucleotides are TGTGCCAGCAGTTACTTCAGGGATTCCGGGGAGCTGTTTTTT.

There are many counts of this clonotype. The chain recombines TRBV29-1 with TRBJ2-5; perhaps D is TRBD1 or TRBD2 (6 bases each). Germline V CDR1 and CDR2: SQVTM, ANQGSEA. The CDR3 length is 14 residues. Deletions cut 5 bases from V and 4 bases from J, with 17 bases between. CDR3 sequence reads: CSVRVGGQGETQYF. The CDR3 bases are TGCAGCGTTCGGGTAGGGGGGCAAGGAGAGACCCAGTACTTC.

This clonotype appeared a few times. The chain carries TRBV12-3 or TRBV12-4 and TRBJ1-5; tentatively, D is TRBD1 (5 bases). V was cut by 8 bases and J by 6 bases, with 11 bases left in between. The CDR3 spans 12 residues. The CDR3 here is CASLERGQPQHF. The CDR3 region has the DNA TGTGCCAGCCTAGAGAGGGGTCAGCCCCAGCATTTT.

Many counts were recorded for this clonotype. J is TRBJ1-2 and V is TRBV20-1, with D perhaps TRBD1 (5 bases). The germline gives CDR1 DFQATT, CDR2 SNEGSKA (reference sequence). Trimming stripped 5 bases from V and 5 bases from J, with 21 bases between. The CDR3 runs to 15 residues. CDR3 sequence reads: CSAFTWGPWGYGYTF. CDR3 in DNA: TGCAGTGCTTTTACGTGGGGCCCTTGGGGTTATGGCTACACCTTC.

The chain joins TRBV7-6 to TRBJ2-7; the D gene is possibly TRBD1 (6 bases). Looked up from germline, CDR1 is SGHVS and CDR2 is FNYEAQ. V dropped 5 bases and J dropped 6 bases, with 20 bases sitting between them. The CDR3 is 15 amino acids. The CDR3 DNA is TGTGCCAGCAGCGTCGCTGATAACGGGACACCCGAGCAGTACGTC. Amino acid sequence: CASSVADNGTPEQYV.

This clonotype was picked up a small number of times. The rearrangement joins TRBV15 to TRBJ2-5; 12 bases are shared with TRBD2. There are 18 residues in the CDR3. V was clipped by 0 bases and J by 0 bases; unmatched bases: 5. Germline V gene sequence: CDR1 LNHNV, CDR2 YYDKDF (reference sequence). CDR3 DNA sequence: TGTGCCACCAGCAGAGATTCCACTAGCGGGGGGTACCAAGAGACCCAGTACTTC. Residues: CATSRDSTSGGYQETQYF.

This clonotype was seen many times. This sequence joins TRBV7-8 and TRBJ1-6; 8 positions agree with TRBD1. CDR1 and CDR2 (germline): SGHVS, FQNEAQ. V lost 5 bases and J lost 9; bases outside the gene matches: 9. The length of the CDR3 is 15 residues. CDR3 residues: CASSLGQAGISPLHF. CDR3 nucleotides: TGTGCCAGCAGCCTGGGACAGGCGGGGATTTCACCCCTCCACTTT.

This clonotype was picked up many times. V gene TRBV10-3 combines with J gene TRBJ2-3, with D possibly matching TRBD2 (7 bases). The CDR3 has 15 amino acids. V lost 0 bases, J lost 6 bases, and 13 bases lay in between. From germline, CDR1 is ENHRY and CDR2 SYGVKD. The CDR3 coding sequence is TGTGCCATCAGTGAGTCGGGGGGGCCCGAGGATACGCAGTATTTT. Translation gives CAISESGGPEDTQYF.

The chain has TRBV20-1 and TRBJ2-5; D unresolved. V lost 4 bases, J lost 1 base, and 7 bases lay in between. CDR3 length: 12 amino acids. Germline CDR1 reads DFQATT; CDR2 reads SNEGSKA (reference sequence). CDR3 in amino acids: CSATQFQETQYF. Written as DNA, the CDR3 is TGCAGTGCTACCCAATTCCAAGAGACCCAGTACTTC.

This chain's CDR3 is CSAAQGEVETQYF. In DNA form, the CDR3 reads TGCAGTGCAGCGCAGGGGGAGGTAGAGACCCAGTACTTC. This chain uses TRBV20-1 with TRBJ2-5; D is perhaps TRBD1 (7 bases). V lost 6 bases to trimming and J lost 4 bases, with 15 bases between them. Germline V CDR1 and CDR2: DFQATT, SNEGSKA (reference sequence). The CDR3 is made up of 13 amino acids.

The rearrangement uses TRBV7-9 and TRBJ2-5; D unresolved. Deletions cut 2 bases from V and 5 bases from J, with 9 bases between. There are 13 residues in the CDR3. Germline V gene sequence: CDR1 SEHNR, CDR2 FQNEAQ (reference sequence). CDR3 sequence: CASSLFSGETQYF. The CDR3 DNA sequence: TGTGCCAGCAGCTTATTCAGTGGGGAGACCCAGTACTTC.

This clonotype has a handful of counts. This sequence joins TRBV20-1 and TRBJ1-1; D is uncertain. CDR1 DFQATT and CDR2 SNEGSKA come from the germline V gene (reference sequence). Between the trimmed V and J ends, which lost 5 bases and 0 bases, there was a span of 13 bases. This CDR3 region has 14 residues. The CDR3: CSASGRKMNTEAFF. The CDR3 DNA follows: TGCAGTGCTTCCGGTCGAAAAATGAACACTGAAGCTTTCTTT.

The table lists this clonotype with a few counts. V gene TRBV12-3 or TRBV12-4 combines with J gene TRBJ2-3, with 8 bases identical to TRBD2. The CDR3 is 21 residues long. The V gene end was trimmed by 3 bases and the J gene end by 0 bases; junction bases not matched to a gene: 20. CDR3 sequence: CASSFRVPIAGNTASTDTQYF. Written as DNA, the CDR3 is TGTGCCAGCAGTTTCCGTGTGCCTATAGCGGGGAACACTGCTAGCACAGATACGCAGTATTTT.

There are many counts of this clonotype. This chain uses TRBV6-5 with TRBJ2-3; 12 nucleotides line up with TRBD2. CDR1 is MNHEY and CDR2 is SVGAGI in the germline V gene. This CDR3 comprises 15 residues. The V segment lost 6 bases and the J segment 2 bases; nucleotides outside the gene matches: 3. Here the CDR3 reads CASRRLAGATDTQYF. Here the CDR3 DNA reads TGTGCCAGCAGGCGACTAGCGGGGGCCACAGATACGCAGTATTTT.

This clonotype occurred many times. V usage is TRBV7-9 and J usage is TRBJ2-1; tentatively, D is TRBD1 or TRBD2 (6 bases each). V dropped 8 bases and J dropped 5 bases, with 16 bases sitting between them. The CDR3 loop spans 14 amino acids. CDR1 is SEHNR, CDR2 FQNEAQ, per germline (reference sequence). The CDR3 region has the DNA TGTGCCAGCCGAACACCGAGGGGGGACAATGAGCAGTTCTTC. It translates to CASRTPRGDNEQFF.

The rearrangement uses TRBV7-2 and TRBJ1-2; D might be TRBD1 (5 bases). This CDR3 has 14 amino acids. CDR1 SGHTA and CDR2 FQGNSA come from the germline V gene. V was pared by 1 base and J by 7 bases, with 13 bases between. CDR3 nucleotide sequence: TGTGCCAGCAGCTTAGTTGGGGCGACGGGTGGCTACACCTTC. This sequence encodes CASSLVGATGGYTF. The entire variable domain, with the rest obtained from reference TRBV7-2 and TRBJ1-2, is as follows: GAGVSQSPSNKVTEKGKDVELRCDPISGHTALYWYRQSLGQGLEFLIYFQGNSAPDKSGLPSDRFSAERTGGSVSTLTIQRTQQEDSAVYLCASSLVGATGGYTFGSGTRLTVV.

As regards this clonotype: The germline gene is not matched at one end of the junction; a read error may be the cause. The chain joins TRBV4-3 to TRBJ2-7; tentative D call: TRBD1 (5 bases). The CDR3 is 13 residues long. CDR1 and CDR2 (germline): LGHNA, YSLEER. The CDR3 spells CASSQGQGYKQYF. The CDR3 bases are TGCGCCAGCAGCCAAGGCCAGGGCTACAAGCAGTACTTC.

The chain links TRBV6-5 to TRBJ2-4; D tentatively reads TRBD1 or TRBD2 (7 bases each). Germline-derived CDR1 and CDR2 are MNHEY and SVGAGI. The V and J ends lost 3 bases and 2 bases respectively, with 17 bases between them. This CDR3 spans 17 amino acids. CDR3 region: CASSYGRGLGSKNIQYF. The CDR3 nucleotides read TGTGCCAGCAGTTATGGGAGGGGGCTCGGATCCAAAAACATTCAGTACTTC.